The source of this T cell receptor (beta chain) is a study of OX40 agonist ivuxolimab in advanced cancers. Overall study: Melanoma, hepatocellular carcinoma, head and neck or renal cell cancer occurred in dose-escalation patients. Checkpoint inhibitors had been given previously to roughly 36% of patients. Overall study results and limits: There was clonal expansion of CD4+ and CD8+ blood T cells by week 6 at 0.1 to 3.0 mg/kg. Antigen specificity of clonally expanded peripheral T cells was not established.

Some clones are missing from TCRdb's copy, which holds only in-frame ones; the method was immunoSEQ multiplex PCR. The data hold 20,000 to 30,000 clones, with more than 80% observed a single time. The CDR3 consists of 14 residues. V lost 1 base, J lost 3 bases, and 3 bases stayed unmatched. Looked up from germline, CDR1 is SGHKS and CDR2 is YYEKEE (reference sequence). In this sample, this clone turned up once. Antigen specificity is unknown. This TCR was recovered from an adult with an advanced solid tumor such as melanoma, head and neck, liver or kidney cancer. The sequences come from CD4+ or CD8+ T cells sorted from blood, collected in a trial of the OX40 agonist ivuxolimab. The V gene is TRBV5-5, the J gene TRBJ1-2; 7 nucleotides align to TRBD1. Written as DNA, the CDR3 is TGTGCCAGCAGCTTGTTAACAGGGGACTATGGCTACACCTTC. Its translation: CASSLLTGDYGYTF.